This T cell receptor (beta chain) was recorded in a study of Graves' ophthalmopathy and Graves' hyperthyroidism. RNA transcripts were the template, and TCR beta CDR3 regions were amplified from them. In the first round, RT-PCR was carried out with HTBI primers, and a multiplex PCR formed the second round. From the multiplex PCR reads, TCRdb called clonotypes with MiXCR, one entry per CDR3 protein. The sample has 150,000 to 200,000 distinct CDR3 sequences, approximately 40% seen once; the top ten hold about 9.5%. Germline loops: CDR1 MNHEY, CDR2 SVGEGT. There are 15 residues in the CDR3. With V trimmed by 6 bases and J by 3 bases, 6 bases remained unmatched. For donors with ophthalmopathy, the disease showed moderate-to-severe activity, reached CAS ≥3 and NOSPECS ≥4, and had lasted under 3 months. Clinical symptoms, serum thyroxine, TRAb, thyroid ultrasound and orbital computed tomography were relied on for diagnosis.

Sequenced material: peripheral blood. This sequence originates from a man younger than 40 with Graves' ophthalmopathy. V gene TRBV6-2 or TRBV6-3 combines with J gene TRBJ2-5; 11 nucleotides align to TRBD2. CDR3 DNA sequence: TGTGCCAGCAGCAGACCGGGACTAGCGGAAGAGACCCAGTACTTC. Translation: CASSRPGLAEETQYF.